The 30 T cell receptor beta chains below all came from one sample that was sequenced in a study of shared clonotypes between healthy human individuals. The assay was immunoSEQ multiplex PCR, and TCRdb's table has in-frame clones only and misses some. The repertoire holds fewer than 2.5 million clones, with over 85% as singletons. The specimen sequenced was naive CD4+ T cells from PBMCs. Subset reported: CD45RA+ positively selected. The receptor set was obtained from a man younger than 35 in good health. Some clones in this sample may be carry-over from other donors' samples.

V gene TRBV5-1 combines with J gene TRBJ2-1, with D possibly matching TRBD2 (5 bases). The CDR3 covers 14 residues. Germline CDR1 SGHRS, CDR2 YFSETQ. V lost 6 bases, J lost 9 bases, and 19 bases lay in between. The CDR3 nucleotides are TGCGCCAGCACCTTCTCGACGGACTCGGGTGAGCAGTTCTTC. Amino acids: CASTFSTDSGEQFF.

J is TRBJ2-1 and V is TRBV11-3; no reliable D call. The CDR3 length is 13 residues. V lost 2 bases, J lost 10 bases, and 12 bases lay in between. Germline lookup yields CDR1 SGHNT and CDR2 YENEEA. The CDR3 DNA sequence: TGTGCCAGCAGCTTAACCCAGGTGCGGGAGCAGTTCTTC. Its translation is CASSLTQVREQFF. Combining the CDR3 with reference TRBV11-3 and TRBJ2-1 gives the whole variable domain EAGVVQSPRYKIIEKKQPVAFWCNPISGHNTLYWYLQNLGQGPELLIRYENEEAVDDSQLPKDRFSAERLKGVDSTLKIQPAELGDSAVYLCASSLTQVREQFFGPGTRLTVL.

This clone showed up just once. The chain recombines TRBV7-8 with TRBJ1-2; 11 nucleotides match TRBD1. Trimming at V came to 2 bases and at J to 4 bases, leaving 6 bases not matched to a gene. This CDR3 spans 16 amino acids. Germline loops: CDR1 SGHVS, CDR2 FQNEAQ. For the CDR3, the DNA is TGTGCCAGCAGCTTACCTCCGGGACAGGGGGTCTATGGCTACACCTTC. Translated, it gives CASSLPPGQGVYGYTF. Full variable domain (outside the CDR3, taken from reference TRBV7-8 and TRBJ1-2): GAGVSQSPRYKVAKRGQDVALRCDPISGHVSLFWYQQALGQGPEFLTYFQNEAQLDKSGLPSDRFFAERPEGSVSTLKIQRTQQEDSAVYLCASSLPPGQGVYGYTFGSGTRLTVV.

This clone was detected only a few times. The V and J genes are TRBV6-4 and TRBJ2-1; TRBD2 aligns across 7 bases. With 3 bases clipped from V and 4 bases from J, the junction kept 6 bases outside the gene matches. Looked up from germline, CDR1 is MRHNA and CDR2 is SNTAGT. The CDR3 contains 15 residues. The CDR3 DNA reads as TGTGCCAGCAGTGAGGGGGGGACGGAGTACAATGAGCAGTTCTTC. This translates into CASSEGGTEYNEQFF.

V is TRBV25-1 and J is TRBJ2-7; possibly TRBD1 or TRBD2 for D (5 bases each). CDR3 length equals 14 residues. The germline CDR1 and CDR2 sequences are MGHDK and SYGVNS. V was cut by 5 bases and J by 4 bases, with 15 bases left in between. CDR3: CASSYLGTKYEQYF. CDR3 DNA sequence: TGTGCCAGCAGTTACCTCGGGACGAAATACGAGCAGTACTTC.

The V and J genes are TRBV7-9 and TRBJ2-7; D could derive from TRBD1 or TRBD2 (6 bases each). The CDR3 is 17 amino acids. From germline, CDR1 is SEHNR and CDR2 FQNEAQ (reference sequence). Trimming took off 6 bases at V and 2 bases at J, with 23 bases between the two ends. This chain's CDR3 is CASSPPFNTRGAYEQYF. The CDR3 nucleotides read TGTGCCAGCAGTCCTCCGTTTAATACGAGGGGGGCCTACGAGCAGTACTTC.

This clone was counted only a few times. V and J are TRBV28 and TRBJ1-1; perhaps TRBD1 as D (5 bases). V lost 7 bases and J 0 bases, leaving 15 bases between the germline ends. Germline V gives CDR1 MDHEN, CDR2 SYDVKM. This CDR3 has 15 residues. CDR3: CASNSGTGMNTEAFF. DNA for the CDR3: TGTGCCAGCAACTCAGGGACGGGAATGAACACTGAAGCTTTCTTT.

This chain connects TRBV27 to TRBJ1-5, with 8 bases matching TRBD1. The ends lost 5 bases at V and 2 bases at J; junction bases unmatched: 11. Per the germline V gene, CDR1 is MNHEY and CDR2 is SMNVEV (reference sequence). This CDR3 contains 17 residues. CDR3 DNA sequence: TGTGCCAGCAGTAGATCAGGGGGCGAAAGGGGCAATCAGCCCCAGCATTTT. Amino acids: CASSRSGGERGNQPQHF.

In regard to this clone: This specimen includes other DNA sequences encoding the same CDR3. CDR3 in amino acids: CASSSPGLGTDTQYF. The DNA of the CDR3 is TGTGCCAGCAGTTCCCCGGGACTAGGCACAGATACGCAGTATTTT. V gene TRBV28 combines with J gene TRBJ2-3; TRBD2 aligns across 8 bases. From germline, CDR1 is MDHEN and CDR2 SYDVKM. CDR3 length: 15 amino acids. V dropped 4 bases and J dropped 1; count of bases not matched to a gene: 4.

This clone has more than one count but fewer than ten. The V gene is TRBV30, the J gene TRBJ1-2, with D perhaps matching TRBD1 (5 bases). V was pared by 4 bases and J by 8 bases, with 8 bases between. There are 10 residues in the CDR3. The V gene's germline CDR1 is GTSNPN and CDR2 SVGIG (reference sequence). The CDR3 here is CAWTGRGYTF. In DNA form, the CDR3 reads TGTGCCTGGACAGGGCGCGGCTACACCTTC.

The chain is built from TRBV28 and TRBJ2-5, with D perhaps TRBD1 (5 bases). CDR1 and CDR2 (germline): MDHEN, SYDVKM. The length of the CDR3 is 12 residues. V was cut by 8 bases and J by 5 bases, with 12 bases left in between. CDR3: CASAQGGETQYF. CDR3 in DNA: TGTGCCAGCGCGCAGGGCGGTGAGACCCAGTACTTC.

The J gene is TRBJ2-5, the V gene TRBV7-9; a weak D match, TRBD1 (6 bases). This CDR3 has 16 residues. V was clipped by 4 bases and J by 4 bases, with 19 bases between them. Germline V gives CDR1 SEHNR, CDR2 FQNEAQ (reference sequence). DNA of the CDR3: TGTGCCAGCAGCTCCAGGGGCCTCCCGGTGGGAGAGACCCAGTACTTC. Protein product: CASSSRGLPVGETQYF.

The chain employs TRBV7-9 and TRBJ1-1; TRBD1 might be the D (5 bases). The ends were cut back, 5 bases at V and 6 bases at J, with 13 bases in the middle. The CDR3 length is 13 residues. CDR1 is SEHNR, CDR2 FQNEAQ, per germline (reference sequence). The CDR3 region is CASSLTGTAEAFF. The CDR3 nucleotides read TGTGCCAGCAGCCTCACCGGGACTGCTGAAGCTTTCTTT.

V is TRBV4-2 and J is TRBJ1-2; perhaps TRBD1 as D (6 bases). This CDR3 contains 15 residues. With 0 bases removed from V and 4 bases from J, the gap between germline ends came to 12 bases. Germline loops: CDR1 LGHNA, CDR2 YNFKEQ. The chain's CDR3 is CASSQEWGGGYGYTF. CDR3 sequence (DNA): TGTGCCAGCAGCCAAGAGTGGGGGGGCGGCTATGGCTACACCTTC.

J is TRBJ2-5 and V is TRBV27; 9 nucleotides match TRBD2. Germline V lookup: CDR1 MNHEY, CDR2 SMNVEV (reference sequence). V gave up 8 bases and J gave up 3 bases; unmatched junction bases: 13. The CDR3 extends over 16 amino acids. CDR3 loop: CASFGLSSGEKETQYF. CDR3 nucleotides: TGTGCCAGCTTTGGGTTGTCTAGCGGGGAAAAAGAGACCCAGTACTTC.

This sequence joins TRBV2 and TRBJ2-6, with 10 bases aligning to TRBD1. V shed 4 bases and J 2 bases; nucleotides not matched to a gene: 5. The CDR3 has 17 residues. Germline V gene data show CDR1 as SNHLY and CDR2 as FYNNEI. The CDR3 nucleotides read TGTGCCAGCAGTGCTACCGGGACAGGGGCTGGGGCCAACGTCCTGACTTTC. Translated, it gives CASSATGTGAGANVLTF.

This chain joins TRBV15 and TRBJ2-5; D perhaps matches TRBD2 (6 bases). The J call is in doubt because the DNA end fits TRBJ2-7 better. The germline V gene has CDR1 LNHNV and CDR2 YYDKDF (reference sequence). This CDR3 region has 15 residues. The DNA for the CDR3 is TGTGCCACCAGCAGAGATAGGAGGGGCCCCTACGAGCAGTACTTC. Amino acid sequence: CATSRDRRGPYEQYF.

This chain connects TRBV7-6 to TRBJ2-7, with 16 bases lining up with TRBD2. Trimming at V came to 5 bases and at J to 7 bases, leaving 5 bases not matched to a gene. The CDR3 consists of 15 residues. The germline CDR1 and CDR2 sequences are SGHVS and FNYEAQ. The CDR3 DNA sequence: TGTGCCAGCAGCGGGACTAGCGGGAGGGCGGGGGAGCAGTACTTC. This sequence encodes CASSGTSGRAGEQYF.

Concerning this clone itself: This same CDR3 is encoded by further DNA sequences in the sample. V is TRBV5-1 and J is TRBJ2-6; D remains unclear. The CDR3 contains 14 residues. Germline loops: CDR1 SGHRS, CDR2 YFSETQ. Trimming took 4 bases from V and 1 from J, leaving 6 bases between them. The chain's CDR3 is CASSEGSGANVLTF. CDR3 bases: TGCGCCAGCAGCGAAGGATCTGGGGCCAACGTCCTGACTTTC.

The chain uses TRBV5-4 and TRBJ2-3; 12 bases fit TRBD2. The germline gives CDR1 SGHNT, CDR2 YYREEE (reference sequence). Trimming removed 0 bases from V and 2 bases from J; junction bases left unmatched: 1. The CDR3 has 16 residues. This CDR3 is CASSLGTSGTTDTQYF. The CDR3 DNA reads as TGTGCCAGCAGCTTGGGGACTAGCGGGACCACAGATACGCAGTATTTT.

The count of this clone is one. The chain links TRBV27 to TRBJ1-1; possible D gene TRBD1, 5 bases. This CDR3 is 15 amino acids long. The V end was cut by 6 bases, the J end by 1 base, with 15 bases between. Germline values: CDR1 MNHEY, CDR2 SMNVEV (reference sequence). DNA of the CDR3: TGTGCCAGCAGAGGTGGGGACTTTGGGAACACTGAAGCTTTCTTT. Translating gives CASRGGDFGNTEAFF.

This clone was seen a single time. The rearrangement joins TRBV18 to TRBJ2-7, with 10 positions matching TRBD1. From germline, CDR1 is KGHSH and CDR2 LQKENI. The trim removed 2 bases at V and 12 bases at J, leaving 7 bases unmatched. The CDR3 loop spans 13 amino acids. CDR3 protein: CASSPETGGKWYF. In DNA form, the CDR3 reads TGTGCCAGCTCACCAGAGACAGGGGGCAAGTGGTACTTC.

The rearrangement links TRBV2 to TRBJ1-4; 9 bases are a match to TRBD1. The CDR3 is made up of 13 amino acids. V was clipped by 8 bases and J by 5 bases; unmatched bases: 3. From germline, CDR1 is SNHLY and CDR2 FYNNEI. CDR3 residues: CASWGTGNEKLFF. The CDR3 DNA is TGTGCCAGCTGGGGGACAGGGAATGAAAAACTGTTTTTT. Combining the CDR3 with reference TRBV2 and TRBJ1-4 gives the whole variable domain EPEVTQTPSHQVTQMGQEVILRCVPISNHLYFYWYRQILGQKVEFLVSFYNNEISEKSEIFDDQFSVERPDGSNFTLKIRSTKLEDSAMYFCASWGTGNEKLFFGSGTQLSVL.

The chain is built from TRBV5-1 and TRBJ1-2, with D possibly matching TRBD1 (5 bases). The CDR3 totals 15 residues. With 6 bases removed from V and 2 bases from J, the gap between germline ends came to 17 bases. The germline gives CDR1 SGHRS, CDR2 YFSETQ. Here the CDR3 reads CASKSGGGVNYGYTF. For the CDR3, the DNA is TGCGCCAGCAAGTCGGGCGGGGGAGTCAACTATGGCTACACCTTC. Full variable domain (outside the CDR3, taken from reference TRBV5-1 and TRBJ1-2): KAGVTQTPRYLIKTRGQQVTLSCSPISGHRSVSWYQQTPGQGLQFLFEYFSETQRNKGNFPGRFSGRQFSNSRSEMNVSTLELGDSALYLCASKSGGGVNYGYTFGSGTRLTVV.

The gene calls are TRBV19 and TRBJ2-3; D call uncertain. This CDR3 region has 15 residues. V was cut by 6 bases and J by 0 bases, with 13 bases left in between. Germline CDR1 reads LNHDA; CDR2 reads SQIVND (reference sequence). The CDR3 spells CASRGRSPSTDTQYF. DNA of the CDR3: TGTGCCAGTAGGGGTAGGTCCCCTAGCACAGATACGCAGTATTTT.

This CDR3 is CASSLDLAGYTDTQYF. As DNA, the CDR3 is TGTGCCAGCAGCTTAGATCTAGCGGGGTACACAGATACGCAGTATTTT. The chain joins TRBV11-2 to TRBJ2-3, with 9 bases lining up with TRBD2. The V gene's germline CDR1 is SGHAT and CDR2 FQNNGV. The CDR3 loop spans 16 amino acids. The ends lost 0 bases at V and 2 bases at J; junction bases unmatched: 3.

The genes are TRBV16 and TRBJ2-1, with D perhaps TRBD2 (5 bases). The V and J ends lost 0 bases and 6 bases respectively, with 15 bases between them. Germline V lookup: CDR1 KGHSY, CDR2 FQNENV. The CDR3 extends over 16 amino acids. CDR3 in amino acids: CASSQSGSSGFNEQFF. In DNA form, the CDR3 reads TGTGCCAGCAGCCAATCAGGCAGTTCGGGATTCAATGAGCAGTTCTTC.

V and J are TRBV7-9 and TRBJ2-5, with 9 positions matching TRBD1. V dropped 5 bases and J dropped 2; count of bases not matched to a gene: 9. The CDR3 is made up of 16 amino acids. Germline assignment: CDR1 SEHNR and CDR2 FQNEAQ (reference sequence). The CDR3 DNA follows: TGTGCCAGCAGCAAAAAGGGGGACAGGGTGCAAGAGACCCAGTACTTC. Translation: CASSKKGDRVQETQYF.

This clone appeared once. The chain joins TRBV30 to TRBJ2-1; D ambiguous. This CDR3 contains 13 residues. Germline lookup yields CDR1 GTSNPN and CDR2 SVGIG (reference sequence). V gave up 0 bases and J gave up 6 bases, with 9 bases separating them. CDR3 DNA sequence: TGTGCCTGGAGTGTCGGGCAGTCCAATGAGCAGTTCTTC. It is translated as CAWSVGQSNEQFF.

The rearrangement links TRBV28 to TRBJ1-2; no definite D call. Germline CDR1 is MDHEN and CDR2 is SYDVKM. The CDR3 runs to 14 residues. V was shortened by 8 bases and J by 4 bases, with 17 bases between the two germline ends. The CDR3 region is CASGSGGKSYGYTF. The CDR3 region has the DNA TGTGCCAGCGGATCAGGAGGCAAATCCTATGGCTACACCTTC.